This TCR beta chain stems from a study of PD-1 blockade in classical Hodgkin lymphoma. Profiled with immunoSEQ multiplex PCR; TCRdb holds only in-frame clones, not every one. The data hold approximately 84,000 clones, with roughly 90% observed a single time. As for this clone: Its antigen is unidentified.

Study conclusions and caveats: Researchers reported that CD4+ TCR diversity, though not CD8+, rose significantly by C4D1. For complete responders, baseline diversity was comparable to that of newly diagnosed patients.

Every one of the patients relapsed after autologous stem cell transplantation (brentuximab vedotin exposure was variable). Best overall response was complete response, partial response or progressive disease in these relapsed/refractory classical Hodgkin lymphoma patients. This receptor was taken from a human donor with classical Hodgkin lymphoma. This specimen was peripheral blood mononuclear cells (PBMCs), taken at baseline.

The CDR3 DNA reads TGCGCCAGCAGCTCCCACTATGAGCAGTTCTTC. Residues: CASSSHYEQFF. The chain couples TRBV5-1 to TRBJ2-1; no reliable D call. Trimming pared 3 bases from V and 8 bases from J, leaving 6 bases between. The CDR3 covers 11 residues. Looked up from germline, CDR1 is SGHRS and CDR2 is YFSETQ.